This T cell receptor beta chain emerged from a study of cytomegalovirus exposure and HLA in healthy donors. Turning to the study itself: Per a later analysis, the 666 first-cohort and 120 or so validation repertoires shared one platform.

Study findings and constraints: The finding came from a later analysis; first-cohort TCR clusters tended to co-occur in the 95 to 150 validation repertoires. High sensitivity and specificity were reportedly achieved when the classifier diagnosed cytomegalovirus status. Overall, about 160 TCR beta chains were annotated as cytomegalovirus-associated.

Using immunoSEQ multiplex PCR, the repertoire was profiled, and TCRdb retains in-frame clones only, with some absent. The sample holds over 150,000 clones, 75% to 85% seen once. Germline assignment: CDR1 SGHTA and CDR2 FQGNSA. Trimming removed 1 base from V and 0 bases from J, with 3 bases in between. This CDR3 comprises 13 residues. This clone was counted ten times or more. The target antigen is unknown. This TCR derives from a woman younger than 45 in good health and CMV-seropositive. The sample taken for sequencing was PBMCs. The chain joins TRBV7-2 to TRBJ1-1; no clear D. The CDR3 sequence is CASSLVLNTEAFF. CDR3 nucleotides: TGTGCCAGCAGCTTAGTCTTGAACACTGAAGCTTTCTTT.